The clone carrying this T cell receptor beta chain was seen a handful of times. Germline V gives CDR1 LGHNA, CDR2 YNFKEQ. The CDR3 runs 16 residues. Trimming stripped 0 bases from V and 8 bases from J, with 14 bases between. The PCR was carried out with 60 Vbeta primers and 13 Jbeta primers. The repertoire was sequenced with immunoSEQ multiplex PCR; TCRdb's copy has only in-frame clones and lacks some. The sample yields some 190,000 clones, around 82% seen once. The data were obtained in a study of cytomegalovirus exposure and HLA in healthy donors. The TCR originated in a woman aged 30 to 39 in good health and CMV-seropositive. The V gene is TRBV4-2, the J gene TRBJ1-6; perhaps TRBD1 as D (5 bases). What was sequenced was PBMCs. In DNA, the CDR3 is TGTGCCAGCAGCCAAGAGGCGGGGGTCTTTGATTCACCCCTCCACTTT. It translates to CASSQEAGVFDSPLHF.